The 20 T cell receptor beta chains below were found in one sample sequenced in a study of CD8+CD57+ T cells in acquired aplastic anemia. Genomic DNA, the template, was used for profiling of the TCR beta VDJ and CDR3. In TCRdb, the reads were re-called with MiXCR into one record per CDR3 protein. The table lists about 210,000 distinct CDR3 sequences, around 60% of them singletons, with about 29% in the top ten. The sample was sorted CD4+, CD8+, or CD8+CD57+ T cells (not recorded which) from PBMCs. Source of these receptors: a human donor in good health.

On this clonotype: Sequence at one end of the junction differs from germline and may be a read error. In DNA, the CDR3 is TGTGCCAGCAGTTTCAAGGGGACGGTGTTCTATGGCTACACCTTC. Translating gives CASSFKGTVFYGYTF. The J gene is TRBJ1-2, the V gene TRBV10-3; D may be TRBD1 (5 bases). Per germline, CDR1 ENHRY and CDR2 SYGVKD. This CDR3 spans 15 amino acids.

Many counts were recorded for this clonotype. As DNA, the CDR3 is TGTGCCAGCAGTTCGGGGACGGAATTAGCCAAAAACATTCAGTACTTC. Protein: CASSSGTELAKNIQYF. The genes are TRBV13 and TRBJ2-4; D is perhaps TRBD1 or TRBD2 (5 bases each). The V end was cut by 6 bases, the J end by 0 bases, with 15 bases between. The CDR3 runs 16 residues. In germline, CDR1 is PRHDT, CDR2 FYEKMQ (reference sequence).

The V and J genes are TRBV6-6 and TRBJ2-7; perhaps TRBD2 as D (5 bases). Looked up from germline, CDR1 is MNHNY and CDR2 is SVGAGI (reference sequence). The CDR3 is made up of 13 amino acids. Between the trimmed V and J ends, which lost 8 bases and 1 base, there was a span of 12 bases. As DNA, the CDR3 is TGTGCCAGCGCTTGGGGAGCATCCTACGAGCAGTACTTC. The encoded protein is CASAWGASYEQYF.

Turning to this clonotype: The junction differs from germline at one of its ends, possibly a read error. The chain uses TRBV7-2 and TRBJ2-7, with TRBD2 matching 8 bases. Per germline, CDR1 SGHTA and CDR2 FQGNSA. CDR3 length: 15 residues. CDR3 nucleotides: TGTGCCAGCAGTTTAGGTGCGACTAGCGCCTACGAGCAGTACTTC. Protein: CASSLGATSAYEQYF.

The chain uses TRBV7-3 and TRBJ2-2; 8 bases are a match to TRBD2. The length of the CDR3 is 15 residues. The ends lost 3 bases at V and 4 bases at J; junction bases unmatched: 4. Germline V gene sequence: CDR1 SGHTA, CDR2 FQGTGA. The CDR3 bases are TGTGCCAGCAGCTTGACTAGCGTGGGCACCGGGGAGCTGTTTTTT. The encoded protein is CASSLTSVGTGELFF.

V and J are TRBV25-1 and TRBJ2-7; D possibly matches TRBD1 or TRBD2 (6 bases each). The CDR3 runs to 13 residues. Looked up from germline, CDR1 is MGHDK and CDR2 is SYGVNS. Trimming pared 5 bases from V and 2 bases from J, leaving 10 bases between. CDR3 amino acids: CASSWGAPYEQYF. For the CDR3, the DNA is TGTGCCAGCAGTTGGGGGGCTCCCTACGAGCAGTACTTC.

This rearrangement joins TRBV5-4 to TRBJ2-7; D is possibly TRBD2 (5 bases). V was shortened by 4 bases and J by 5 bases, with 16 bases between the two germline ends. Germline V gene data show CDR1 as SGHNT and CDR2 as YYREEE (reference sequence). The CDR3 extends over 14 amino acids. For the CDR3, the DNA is TGTGCCAGCAGCCTGAGGCCGGGGATCGACGAGCAGTACTTC. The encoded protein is CASSLRPGIDEQYF.

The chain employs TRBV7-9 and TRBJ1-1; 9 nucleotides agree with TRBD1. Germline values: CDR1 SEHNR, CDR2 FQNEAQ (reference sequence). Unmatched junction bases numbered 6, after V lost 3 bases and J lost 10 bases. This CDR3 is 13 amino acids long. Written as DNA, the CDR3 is TGTGCCAGCAGCTTGACAGGGGGGGTTCGAGCTTTCTTT. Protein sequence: CASSLTGGVRAFF.

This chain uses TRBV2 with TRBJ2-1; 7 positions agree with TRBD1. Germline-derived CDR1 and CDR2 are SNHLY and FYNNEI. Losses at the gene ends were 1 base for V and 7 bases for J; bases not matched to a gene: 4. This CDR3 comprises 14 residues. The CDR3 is CASSEGQGGNEQFF. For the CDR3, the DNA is TGTGCCAGCAGTGAAGGACAGGGCGGAAATGAGCAGTTCTTC.

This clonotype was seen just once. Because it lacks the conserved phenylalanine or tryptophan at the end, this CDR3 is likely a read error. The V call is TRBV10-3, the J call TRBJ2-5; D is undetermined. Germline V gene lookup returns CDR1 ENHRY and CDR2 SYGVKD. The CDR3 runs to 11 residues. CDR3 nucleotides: TGCGCCATCAGTGACATAGGGACCCAGTACCTC. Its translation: CAISDIGTQYL.

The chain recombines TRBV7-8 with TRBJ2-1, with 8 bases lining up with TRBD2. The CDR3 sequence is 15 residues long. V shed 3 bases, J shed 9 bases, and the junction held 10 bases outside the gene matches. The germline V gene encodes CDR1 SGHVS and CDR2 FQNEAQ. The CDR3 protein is CASSFATGGGSEQFF. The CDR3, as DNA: TGTGCCAGCAGCTTCGCTACCGGGGGGGGGAGTGAGCAGTTCTTC.

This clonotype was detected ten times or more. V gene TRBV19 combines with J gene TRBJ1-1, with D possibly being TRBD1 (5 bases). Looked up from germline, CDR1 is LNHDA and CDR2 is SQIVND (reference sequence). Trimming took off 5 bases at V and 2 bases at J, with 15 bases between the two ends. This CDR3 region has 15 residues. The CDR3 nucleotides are TGTGCCAGTAGTCCCCCGGGACTGACTAACACTGAAGCTTTCTTT. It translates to CASSPPGLTNTEAFF.

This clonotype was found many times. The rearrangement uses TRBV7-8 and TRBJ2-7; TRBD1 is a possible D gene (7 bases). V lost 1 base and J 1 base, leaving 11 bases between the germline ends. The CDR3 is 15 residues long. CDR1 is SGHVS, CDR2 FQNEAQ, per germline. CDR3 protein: CASSLVAGGSYEQYF. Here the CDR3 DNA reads TGTGCCAGCAGCTTAGTCGCAGGGGGGTCCTACGAGCAGTACTTC.

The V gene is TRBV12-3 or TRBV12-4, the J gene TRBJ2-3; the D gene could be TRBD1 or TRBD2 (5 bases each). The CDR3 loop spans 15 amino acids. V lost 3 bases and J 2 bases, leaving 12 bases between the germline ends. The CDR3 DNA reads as TGTGCCAGCAGTTTGGGGGAGTTCCCCACAGATACGCAGTATTTT. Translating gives CASSLGEFPTDTQYF.

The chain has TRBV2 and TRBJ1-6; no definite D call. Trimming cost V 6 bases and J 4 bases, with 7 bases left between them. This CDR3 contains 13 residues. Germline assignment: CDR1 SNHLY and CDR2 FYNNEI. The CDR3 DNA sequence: TGTGCCAGCAGGGGCGGATATAATTCACCCCTCCACTTT. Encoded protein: CASRGGYNSPLHF.

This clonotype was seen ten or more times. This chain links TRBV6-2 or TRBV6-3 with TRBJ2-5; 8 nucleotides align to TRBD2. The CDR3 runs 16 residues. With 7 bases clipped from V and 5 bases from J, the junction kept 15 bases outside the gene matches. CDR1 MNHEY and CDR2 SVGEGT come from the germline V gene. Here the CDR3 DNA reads TGTGCCAGCAAGACGGGCCTGCGCGGGGGGCGGGAGACCCAGTACTTC. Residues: CASKTGLRGGRETQYF.

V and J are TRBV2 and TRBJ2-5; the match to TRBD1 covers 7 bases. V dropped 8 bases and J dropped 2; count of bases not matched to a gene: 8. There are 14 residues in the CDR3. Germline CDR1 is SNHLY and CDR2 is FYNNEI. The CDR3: CASYHRGRQETQYF. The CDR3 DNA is TGTGCCAGCTACCATAGGGGGCGTCAAGAGACCCAGTACTTC.

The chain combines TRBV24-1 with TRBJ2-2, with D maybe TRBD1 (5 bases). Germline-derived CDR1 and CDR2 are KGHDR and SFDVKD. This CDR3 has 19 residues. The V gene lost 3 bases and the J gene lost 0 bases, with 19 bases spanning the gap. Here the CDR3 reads CATSDVEEWGGPNTGELFF. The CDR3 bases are TGTGCCACCAGTGATGTGGAAGAATGGGGCGGCCCGAACACCGGGGAGCTGTTTTTT.

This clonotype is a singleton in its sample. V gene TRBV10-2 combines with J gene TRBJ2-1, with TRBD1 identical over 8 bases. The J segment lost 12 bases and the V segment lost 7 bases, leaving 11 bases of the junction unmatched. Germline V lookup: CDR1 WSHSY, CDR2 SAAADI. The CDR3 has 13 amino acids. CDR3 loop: CASTRTGRLGQFF. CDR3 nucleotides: TGCGCCAGCACGAGGACAGGGAGGTTAGGGCAGTTCTTC.

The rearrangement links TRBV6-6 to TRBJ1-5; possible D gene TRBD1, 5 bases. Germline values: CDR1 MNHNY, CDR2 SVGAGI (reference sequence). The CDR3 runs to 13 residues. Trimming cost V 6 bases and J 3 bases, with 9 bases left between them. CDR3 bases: TGTGCCAGCAGGCCGGGACTCAATCAGCCCCAGCATTTT. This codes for CASRPGLNQPQHF.